This is a list of T cell receptor beta chains from one sample in a study of beta chain features in type 1 diabetes. This table comes from immunoSEQ multiplex PCR, and its TCRdb copy is limited to in-frame clones, with some not included. The repertoire holds a few hundred thousand clones, with about 14% as singletons. Sequenced material: central memory CD4+ T cells from blood. All receptors derive from a man younger than 45 in good health. Both conserved end residues are part of each CDR3.

cdr3_aa v_call
CASSPDRSGETQYF TRBV18
CATSRAQNTGELFF TRBV15
CASGLTGGYGYTF TRBV2
CASSLVGSGMGDEQFF TRBV11-3
CASSADSQETQYF TRBV5-4
CASSQVSGTNEKLFF TRBV4-3
CASSDAGGGNQPQHF TRBV6-1
CAISESGSQPQHF TRBV10-3
CASSDPTRNYGYTF TRBV25-1
CAGTEGQTQYF TRBV30
CATIQGSQPQHF TRBV6-1
CASSLSNQPQHF TRBV6-6
CASSLPGQGLAEAFF TRBV5-1
CAIRAGGPGGETQYF TRBV10-3
CASSPSGTSLHEQFF TRBV4-2
CASSDEGVSNYGYTF TRBV6-6
CASTSTDRDFFYEQYF TRBV21-1
CASSQEILRDRNYEQYF TRBV4-3
CASSLTVATDTQYF TRBV7-6
CASSPFSDSQSFYGYTF TRBV4-3
CASSQGPRYSNEQFF TRBV11-1
CASSDPGQGFDQPQHF TRBV6-6
CASSLVLRGQGVQYF TRBV5-1
CASSYDGNQPQHF TRBV6-5
CASSLVGADTQYF TRBV7-2
CASSLKPGGSTDTQYF TRBV7-3
CASSQGVAYEQYF TRBV14
CASSPSLAGVNEQFF TRBV5-1
CASIARGGETQYF TRBV19
CASGVQEIYGYTF TRBV2
CASRRDREGTGELFF TRBV5-4
CASSLQGTSSYEQYF TRBV11-2
CASSPGWGRKEAFF TRBV7-2
CASSLAVRDYEQYF TRBV7-2
CASSYLRQGGTGELFF TRBV6-5
CSVFSAVGGYTF TRBV29-1
CASSPNEGTYEQYF TRBV5-1
CASSLEGGGELFF TRBV11-2
CASSVHPSGSLNEQFF TRBV9